This TCR beta chain is drawn from a study of control samples from healthy donors and cancer patients. The assay was immunoSEQ multiplex PCR, and TCRdb's table has in-frame clones only and misses some. The sample records 400,000 to 500,000 clones, around 90% being singletons. Losses at the gene ends were 0 bases for V and 6 bases for J; bases not matched to a gene: 2. The CDR3 loop spans 15 amino acids. Germline V gene lookup returns CDR1 LNHNV and CDR2 YYDKDF (reference sequence). This receptor was taken from a man aged 35 to 55 with head and neck cancer. Material: PBMCs. The chain is built from TRBV15 and TRBJ2-4, with TRBD1 identical over 10 bases. The CDR3 DNA follows: TGTGCCACCAGCAGAGAGGGACAGGGGTCAAACATTCAGTACTTC. This gives the protein CATSREGQGSNIQYF.